What follows are 28 T cell receptor beta chains derived from one specimen sequenced in a study of blood T cell repertoires in COVID-19. Assay: immunoSEQ multiplex PCR; the TCRdb copy retains only in-frame clones and omits some. The sample lists 110,000 or so clones, roughly four fifths occurring once. Material: peripheral blood. The source is a human donor in a cohort sampled during active COVID-19.

J is TRBJ1-2 and V is TRBV7-8; 8 bases are shared with TRBD1. Germline assignment: CDR1 SGHVS and CDR2 FQNEAQ. Germline trimming cut 5 bases from V and 0 bases from J; bases unmatched to any gene: 5. This CDR3 spans 15 amino acids. In DNA form, the CDR3 reads TGTGCCAGCAGCGCACAGGGGGGAGCTAACTATGGCTACACCTTC. Its translation is CASSAQGGANYGYTF.

The chain employs TRBV7-8 and TRBJ1-6; 7 nucleotides agree with TRBD1. J was trimmed by 0 bases and V by 2 bases; bases with no gene match: 16. CDR1 SGHVS and CDR2 FQNEAQ come from the germline V gene. The CDR3 loop spans 21 amino acids. CDR3 DNA sequence: TGTGCCAGCAGCTTATACCCCTTGAGGGACAGTATTAGCTCCTATAATTCACCCCTCCACTTT. This encodes CASSLYPLRDSISSYNSPLHF.

J is TRBJ1-5 and V is TRBV21-1. TRBV21-1 is a pseudogene segment. The CDR3 consists of 18 residues. The CDR3 sequence: CASSKLLGGYGSNQPQHF. CDR3 coding DNA: TGTGCCAGCAGCAAACTCCTGGGGGGTTACGGGAGCAATCAGCCCCAGCATTTT.

V usage is TRBV9 and J usage is TRBJ2-7, with D hard to call. The V end lost 0 bases, the J end lost 3 bases, and 7 bases lay between the germline ends. The CDR3 runs 13 residues. Germline CDR1 reads SGDLS; CDR2 reads YYNGEE. CDR3 in DNA: TGTGCCAGCAGCGTAGTTCCAAACTACGAGCAGTACTTC. Residues: CASSVVPNYEQYF.

The chain combines TRBV5-1 with TRBJ2-7; 9 bases map to TRBD1. Unmatched junction bases numbered 7, after V lost 0 bases and J lost 3 bases. The CDR3 is 16 amino acids. Germline V gene lookup returns CDR1 SGHRS and CDR2 YFSETQ. CDR3 in amino acids: CASSLGGRTGDYEQYF. The CDR3 DNA follows: TGCGCCAGCAGCTTGGGGGGCAGGACAGGGGACTACGAGCAGTACTTC. The entire variable domain, with the rest obtained from reference TRBV5-1 and TRBJ2-7, is as follows: KAGVTQTPRYLIKTRGQQVTLSCSPISGHRSVSWYQQTPGQGLQFLFEYFSETQRNKGNFPGRFSGRQFSNSRSEMNVSTLELGDSALYLCASSLGGRTGDYEQYFGPGTRLTVT.

This chain uses TRBV10-3 with TRBJ2-3; TRBD2 matches at 10 bases. The CDR3 extends over 14 amino acids. V gave up 8 bases and J gave up 4 bases; unmatched junction bases: 6. From germline, CDR1 is ENHRY and CDR2 SYGVKD. As DNA, the CDR3 is TGTGCCATCCGAGTAGCGGGGGGATCAGATACGCAGTATTTT. It is translated as CAIRVAGGSDTQYF.

The chain employs TRBV19 and TRBJ2-2, with 11 bases lining up with TRBD2. Germline V CDR1 and CDR2: LNHDA, SQIVND (reference sequence). The CDR3 extends over 16 amino acids. V lost 7 bases, J lost 1 base, and 5 bases stayed unmatched. CDR3 bases: TGTGCCAGTAAACTAGCGGGGGTTCTGAACACCGGGGAGCTGTTTTTT. It yields the protein CASKLAGVLNTGELFF. The full variable domain, rest sourced from reference TRBV19 and TRBJ2-2, is DGGITQSPKYLFRKEGQNVTLSCEQNLNHDAMYWYRQDPGQGLRLIYYSQIVNDFQKGDIAEGYSVSREKKESFPLTVTSAQKNPTAFYLCASKLAGVLNTGELFFGEGSRLTVL.

This sequence joins TRBV18 and TRBJ1-3; 7 positions match TRBD1. Germline V gene sequence: CDR1 KGHSH, CDR2 LQKENI. This CDR3 spans 15 amino acids. V dropped 2 bases and J dropped 2; count of bases not matched to a gene: 3. CDR3 coding DNA: TGTGCCAGCTCACCAACGACAGGGCCTGGAAACACCATATATTTT. Its protein product is CASSPTTGPGNTIYF.

This clone was found once. CDR3 sequence: CASSLGRVNTEAFF. As DNA, the CDR3 is TGTGCCAGCAGCTTAGGACGGGTGAACACTGAAGCTTTCTTT. The chain carries TRBV7-9 and TRBJ1-1; D gene ambiguous. V lost 1 base, J lost 0 bases, and 6 bases lay in between. Germline loops: CDR1 SEHNR, CDR2 FQNEAQ (reference sequence). The CDR3 extends over 14 amino acids.

The chain couples TRBV4-3 to TRBJ2-2; no clear D. This CDR3 is 15 amino acids long. The V end was cut by 2 bases, the J end by 1 base, with 8 bases between. Looked up from germline, CDR1 is LGHNA and CDR2 is YSLEER. CDR3 nucleotides: TGCGCCAGCAGCCAACTTTCCGGGAACACCGGGGAGCTGTTTTTT. Residues: CASSQLSGNTGELFF.

The rearrangement uses TRBV2 and TRBJ2-5; the match to TRBD2 covers 7 bases. V lost 6 bases and J lost 7; bases outside the gene matches: 5. CDR1 is SNHLY and CDR2 is FYNNEI in the germline V gene. The CDR3 runs 12 residues. The CDR3, as DNA: TGTGCCAGCAGGCGGGGGTTAGGGACCCAGTACTTC. Its protein is CASRRGLGTQYF.

The chain couples TRBV29-1 to TRBJ2-7; 7 nucleotides agree with TRBD1. Germline V gene data show CDR1 as SQVTM and CDR2 as ANQGSEA. The CDR3 covers 13 residues. V shed 5 bases, J shed 1 base, and the junction held 5 bases outside the gene matches. The CDR3 DNA sequence: TGCAGCGTTCGAACAGGGGAGTCCTACGAGCAGTACTTC. Residues: CSVRTGESYEQYF.

This sequence joins TRBV10-3 and TRBJ2-5; 11 bases are a match to TRBD2. The V gene's germline CDR1 is ENHRY and CDR2 SYGVKD. CDR3 length: 16 residues. Trimming cost V 7 bases and J 2 bases; bases outside gene matches: 9. The CDR3 loop is CAINSAGTSGQETQYF. CDR3 nucleotides: TGTGCCATCAATTCAGCCGGGACTAGCGGTCAAGAGACCCAGTACTTC.

A few counts support this clone. The J gene is TRBJ2-3, the V gene TRBV10-2, with TRBD2 identical over 9 bases. Germline V lookup: CDR1 WSHSY, CDR2 SAAADI. The CDR3 has 21 residues. With V trimmed by 5 bases and J by 6 bases, 27 bases remained unmatched. CDR3 nucleotides: TGCGCCAGCAGTAAGAGCGCAGCCGGGACTAGCCTTTTCTCGGCACGCGATACGCAGTATTTT. Translated, it gives CASSKSAAGTSLFSARDTQYF.

The chain is built from TRBV6-6 and TRBJ1-2; 9 nucleotides match TRBD1. With 6 bases clipped from V and 6 bases from J, the junction kept 11 bases outside the gene matches. The CDR3 extends over 15 amino acids. Looked up from germline, CDR1 is MNHNY and CDR2 is SVGAGI (reference sequence). CDR3 in amino acids: CASRKGQGMANGYTF. The CDR3 nucleotides read TGTGCCAGCAGGAAGGGACAGGGAATGGCAAATGGCTACACCTTC.

The rearrangement links TRBV5-1 to TRBJ2-3, with 8 bases that match TRBD1. CDR1 is SGHRS and CDR2 is YFSETQ in the germline V gene. V was pared by 0 bases and J by 7 bases, with 4 bases of the junction left unmatched. This CDR3 is built from 14 residues. The CDR3 spells CASSLGTGSNTQYF. The CDR3 bases are TGCGCCAGCAGCTTGGGGACAGGGTCAAATACGCAGTATTTT.

The chain recombines TRBV27 with TRBJ2-3; possibly TRBD2 for D (6 bases). Trimming took off 4 bases at V and 2 bases at J, with 10 bases between the two ends. This CDR3 is built from 14 residues. Germline CDR1 is MNHEY and CDR2 is SMNVEV (reference sequence). The CDR3 loop is CASSSLAPTDTQYF. CDR3 coding DNA: TGTGCCAGCAGTTCACTAGCACCCACAGATACGCAGTATTTT.

Written as DNA, the CDR3 is TGTGCCAGCAGCCCCGGGACAGCATATTCGCTAGCCTATGGCTACACCTTC. It is translated as CASSPGTAYSLAYGYTF. This rearrangement joins TRBV6-2 or TRBV6-3 to TRBJ1-2, with TRBD1 matching over 7 bases. The length of the CDR3 is 17 residues. V shed 6 bases, J shed 4 bases, and the junction held 17 bases outside the gene matches. Germline CDR1 is MNHEY and CDR2 is SVGEGT.

This chain connects TRBV6-1 to TRBJ1-4; 9 bases agree with TRBD1. This CDR3 is built from 15 residues. CDR1 and CDR2 (germline): MNHNS, SASEGT. V lost 1 base, J lost 7 bases, and 4 bases stayed unmatched. CDR3 residues: CASSEGGTGIEKLFF. The CDR3 DNA is TGTGCCAGCAGTGAAGGGGGGACAGGGATTGAAAAACTGTTTTTT.

The chain joins TRBV24-1 to TRBJ2-3; 7 nucleotides line up with TRBD2. With 1 base clipped from V and 8 bases from J, the junction kept 11 bases outside the gene matches. Germline V CDR1 and CDR2: KGHDR, SFDVKD. This CDR3 comprises 16 residues. The CDR3 bases are TGTGCCACCAGTGATTTTGGAGCGGGGAAGGAGGGTACGCAGTATTTT. Translating it yields CATSDFGAGKEGTQYF.

V and J are TRBV9 and TRBJ2-5; unclear D gene. Germline CDR1 SGDLS, CDR2 YYNGEE. The CDR3 contains 15 residues. V was pared by 4 bases and J by 4 bases, with 17 bases between. The CDR3 region is CASSPRPSERETQYF. The CDR3 coding sequence is TGTGCCAGCAGCCCTCGACCAAGCGAGAGAGAGACCCAGTACTTC.

The chain is built from TRBV6-6 and TRBJ1-5; tentative D call: TRBD1 (6 bases). Germline V CDR1 and CDR2: MNHNY, SVGAGI (reference sequence). The CDR3 length is 14 residues. Trimming shortened V by 1 base and J by 3 bases, and 7 bases separated the two germline ends. The CDR3 reads CASSYWGPNQPQHF. The CDR3 DNA follows: TGTGCCAGCAGTTACTGGGGGCCCAATCAGCCCCAGCATTTT.

The J gene is TRBJ1-2, the V gene TRBV13, with D perhaps matching TRBD1 (5 bases). The germline V and J ends were trimmed by 5 bases and 4 bases, with 11 bases remaining between them. CDR1 and CDR2 from the germline V gene are PRHDT and FYEKMQ (reference sequence). This CDR3 spans 13 amino acids. The CDR3 nucleotides are TGTGCCAGCAGCCAAACGACAGTCTATGGCTACACCTTC. Protein product: CASSQTTVYGYTF.

This clone appeared a single time. The rearrangement joins TRBV27 to TRBJ1-5, with 7 nucleotides matching TRBD1. Germline CDR1 reads MNHEY; CDR2 reads SMNVEV (reference sequence). J was trimmed by 4 bases and V by 0 bases; bases with no gene match: 3. The CDR3 loop spans 15 amino acids. The CDR3 sequence is CASSLSRTGNQPQHF. The CDR3 DNA is TGTGCCAGCAGTTTATCGAGGACAGGTAATCAGCCCCAGCATTTT.

In the case of this clone: The sample holds other DNA sequences that translate to the same CDR3. V usage is TRBV6-2 or TRBV6-3 and J usage is TRBJ1-1; D call uncertain. The CDR3 totals 13 residues. Trimming took off 2 bases at V and 1 base at J, with 5 bases between the two ends. The germline gives CDR1 MNHEY, CDR2 SVGEGT. CDR3 in DNA: TGTGCCAGCAGTTACGGAGGGAACACTGAAGCTTTCTTT. Amino acids: CASSYGGNTEAFF.

V and J are TRBV28 and TRBJ2-3, with 8 bases identical to TRBD2. CDR3 length equals 15 residues. V lost 5 bases and J lost 2; bases outside the gene matches: 6. Germline loops: CDR1 MDHEN, CDR2 SYDVKM. The CDR3 DNA reads TGTGCCAGCAGTGCAGCGGGGGACGCCACAGATACGCAGTATTTT. Translation: CASSAAGDATDTQYF.

V and J are TRBV4-1 and TRBJ2-3; D gene ambiguous. Trimming pared 4 bases from V and 0 bases from J, leaving 14 bases between. Germline V CDR1 and CDR2: MGHRA, YSYEKL. The CDR3 contains 16 residues. The CDR3 is CASSPTSGISTDTQYF. The DNA of the CDR3 is TGCGCCAGCAGCCCTACCTCAGGAATTAGCACAGATACGCAGTATTTT.

This clone was detected only once. The CDR3 sequence: CASSYAYRGLSSYEQYF. For the CDR3, the DNA is TGTGCCAGCAGTTACGCATACAGGGGCCTAAGCTCCTACGAGCAGTACTTC. The chain combines TRBV6-2 or TRBV6-3 with TRBJ2-7; 7 positions agree with TRBD1. The length of the CDR3 is 17 residues. The germline V gene has CDR1 MNHEY and CDR2 SVGEGT. V lost 2 bases, J lost 0 bases, and 10 bases stayed unmatched.